This T cell receptor (beta chain) was retrieved from a study of identical twins (dated by TCRdb to the mid-2010s). Regarding the complete study: To test whether fetal clonotypes persist, this study deep-sequenced TCR alpha and beta repertoires from monozygotic twins, from unrelated adults of various ages, and from cord blood. To rule out contamination, the twin experiments were replicated at different times with different library preparation protocols. Study-wide findings and limitations: Because the same donors could not be followed over many years, the conclusions relied on cross-sectional statistical analysis. A weaker excess of twin sharing was found in beta out-of-frame sequences because the signal-to-noise ratio was lowered by fewer shared sequences. Abundant cord blood beta clonotypes had fewer insertions, young adult naive repertoires showed a similar but weaker trend, and memory repertoires showed no such trend. Zero-insertion analyses could be partly confounded by invariant T cells such as MAIT and iNKT, although diverse VJ usage argued against such confounding for most clonotypes. Compared with coincidental sharing between unrelated individuals, out-of-frame TCR alpha sequences shared between twins had an excess of sequences with low generation probability. Out-of-frame TCR alpha sharing in monozygotic twins was systematically underestimated by recombination models, whereas sharing between unrelated individuals was in agreement with the recombination models.

Library prep was done by 5' RACE. The listed sequencing device is Illumina HiSeq 2000. A universal primer binding site was added through template switching, and the final cDNA carried a unique molecular identifier so that TCR cDNA molecules could be counted accurately. Specific primers in the conserved constant-segment region were used to synthesize first-strand cDNA for TCR alpha and beta chains. To control for contamination, every cDNA library was double barcoded, receiving both a SMART-Mk sample barcode and Illumina barcodes. TruSeq adapter sequences, together with Illumina sample barcodes, were added in two successive PCR steps. TCR alpha and beta cDNA libraries were sequenced on the Illumina HiSeq platform with custom primers. Processing in the source paper ran as follows. MiGEC processed the raw reads to extract unique molecular identifiers, while MiXCR was used to determine the CDR3 positions. Recombination models were inferred per individual with the repgenHMM and IGoR tools using an EM algorithm. Shared clonotype analysis was performed with the tcR package in R, normalizing sharing by the product of cloneset sizes. To study raw recombination without the effects of thymic and clonal selection, out-of-frame nonproductive sequences were analyzed. TCRdb cleaned the public reads at Q25 with fastp, built clones with MiXCR and kept in-frame beta chains. Under each unique CDR3 protein, matching rows form one entry showing the most common genes and DNA. These V and J calls are TCRdb output, not the study's own analysis. The sample includes around 1.7 million distinct CDR3 sequences, with around 33% observed a single time. More than 0.25% of the sample belongs to the ten largest clones.

Taken from the germline V gene, the CDR1 and CDR2 loops are SNHLY and FYNNEI. Including cysteine and phenylalanine, the CDR3 has 14 amino acids. Only the CDR3 part of the read is kept: 42 bases, read in frame from the first base. At the junction V is shortened by 4 bases and J by 6 bases; bases outside the gene matches: 8. As concerns this clonotype: No antigen is known for it. No per-base quality is available; no much larger clone lies one base away.

Every donor in the study was a healthy Caucasian. The receptor's source is a newborn girl in good health. The chain links TRBV2 with TRBJ1-2, and 7 junction bases match TRBD1. Sample: cord blood. CDR3 sequence: CASSGLGQIHGYTF. The DNA sequence is as follows: TGTGCCAGCAGTGGCCTGGGACAGATCCATGGCTACACCTTC.